One sample yielded the 22 T cell receptor beta chains listed below, sequenced in a study of cytomegalovirus exposure and HLA in healthy donors. Both 60 Vbeta primers and 13 Jbeta primers went into the PCR. Sequencing used immunoSEQ multiplex PCR; TCRdb keeps in-frame clones, though not all of them. The sample yields fewer than 150,000 clones, around 82% seen once. Sequencing was done on a sample of PBMCs. The source of these receptors is a woman aged 25 to 39 in good health and CMV-seropositive.

The chain couples TRBV6-6 to TRBJ2-1; TRBD2 matches at 8 bases. The CDR3 has 16 amino acids. Germline CDR1 MNHNY, CDR2 SVGAGI (reference sequence). The junction had 8 bases not matched to a gene; V was cut back by 3 bases and J by 4 bases. CDR3 residues: CASSYGAGAKYNEQFF. CDR3 nucleotide sequence: TGTGCCAGCAGTTATGGAGCGGGGGCGAAGTACAATGAGCAGTTCTTC.

The chain has TRBV10-3 and TRBJ2-3, with 9 bases that match TRBD1. Germline V gives CDR1 ENHRY, CDR2 SYGVKD. CDR3 size: 14 residues. Trimming cost V 9 bases and J 0 bases; bases outside gene matches: 4. Here the CDR3 reads CAITGQGSTDTQYF. In nucleotides, the CDR3 is TGTGCCATAACGGGACAGGGAAGCACAGATACGCAGTATTTT.

This clone was recorded once. The rearrangement links TRBV19 to TRBJ1-3; D unresolved. Trimming stripped 6 bases from V and 4 bases from J, with 10 bases between. Germline V CDR1 and CDR2: LNHDA, SQIVND (reference sequence). This CDR3 has 13 amino acids. CDR3 protein: CASRESGGNTIYF. CDR3 sequence (DNA): TGTGCCAGTAGGGAGTCGGGAGGAAACACCATATATTTT.

The chain couples TRBV19 to TRBJ1-1; 12 bases map to TRBD1. With 9 bases clipped from V and 4 bases from J, the junction kept 6 bases outside the gene matches. This CDR3 is 14 amino acids long. Germline V gene sequence: CDR1 LNHDA, CDR2 SQIVND (reference sequence). CDR3 amino acids: CASGDRGLVTEAFF. CDR3 bases: TGTGCCAGCGGGGACAGGGGGCTGGTCACTGAAGCTTTCTTT.

The V gene is TRBV7-9, the J gene TRBJ2-7, with 13 bases fitting TRBD2. Germline V gives CDR1 SEHNR, CDR2 FQNEAQ (reference sequence). There are 17 residues in the CDR3. The ends lost 5 bases at V and 4 bases at J; junction bases unmatched: 11. CDR3: CASSPTDGLAGVYEQYF. CDR3 nucleotide sequence: TGTGCCAGCAGCCCCACCGACGGACTAGCGGGAGTTTACGAGCAGTACTTC.

This rearrangement joins TRBV7-2 to TRBJ2-1; 15 bases agree with TRBD2. Germline V gene sequence: CDR1 SGHTA, CDR2 FQGNSA. V dropped 6 bases and J dropped 8; count of bases not matched to a gene: 8. The CDR3 contains 16 residues. In DNA form, the CDR3 reads TGTGCCAGCAGTGAAAGGACTAGCGGGAGGGTCTATGAGCAGTTCTTC. Translating it yields CASSERTSGRVYEQFF.

The chain uses TRBV5-1 and TRBJ1-2; tentative D call: TRBD1 (5 bases). The V gene's germline CDR1 is SGHRS and CDR2 YFSETQ. The CDR3 length is 13 residues. The V end was cut by 3 bases, the J end by 5 bases, with 11 bases between. The chain's CDR3 is CASSYDDSYGYTF. DNA of the CDR3: TGCGCCAGCAGCTACGATGACAGTTATGGCTACACCTTC. Combining the CDR3 with reference TRBV5-1 and TRBJ1-2 gives the whole variable domain KAGVTQTPRYLIKTRGQQVTLSCSPISGHRSVSWYQQTPGQGLQFLFEYFSETQRNKGNFPGRFSGRQFSNSRSEMNVSTLELGDSALYLCASSYDDSYGYTFGSGTRLTVV.

The J gene is TRBJ1-2, the V gene TRBV11-1; no definite D call. Trimming took 3 bases from V and 0 from J, leaving 17 bases between them. The CDR3 covers 17 residues. Germline-derived CDR1 and CDR2 are SGHAT and FQDESV (reference sequence). CDR3 DNA sequence: TGTGCCAGCAGCTTTTCCGTAGTCCTCAAAGCTAACTATGGCTACACCTTC. This gives the protein CASSFSVVLKANYGYTF. The complete variable domain, with remaining parts taken from reference TRBV11-1 and TRBJ1-2, reads EAEVAQSPRYKITEKSQAVAFWCDPISGHATLYWYRQILGQGPELLVQFQDESVVDDSQLPKDRFSAERLKGVDSTLKIQPAELGDSAMYLCASSFSVVLKANYGYTFGSGTRLTVV.

This clone occurred once. The genes are TRBV27 and TRBJ1-2; no clear D. V lost 0 bases to trimming and J lost 4 bases, with 6 bases between them. CDR3 length equals 13 residues. In germline, CDR1 is MNHEY, CDR2 SMNVEV (reference sequence). CDR3 sequence: CASSLSRSYGYTF. The CDR3 DNA reads as TGTGCCAGCAGTTTATCGAGGAGCTATGGCTACACCTTC.

The chain joins TRBV13 to TRBJ2-7; D might be TRBD2 (7 bases). Germline values: CDR1 PRHDT, CDR2 FYEKMQ (reference sequence). V gave up 4 bases and J gave up 2 bases, with 15 bases separating them. The CDR3 extends over 15 amino acids. The CDR3 DNA follows: TGTGCCAGCAGCTGGGGGGGCGGGGCCGCCTACGAGCAGTACTTC. Translation gives CASSWGGGAAYEQYF.

Comment on this clone: The junction does not match germline at one end; this may be a read error. Other DNA variants within this sample encode the same CDR3. The chain combines TRBV30 with TRBJ2-2, with D tentatively TRBD2 (6 bases). Germline CDR1 is GTSNPN and CDR2 is SVGIG (reference sequence). CDR3 size: 14 residues. The DNA for the CDR3 is TGTGCCTGGAGTGTAGGAGGGAACGCCGGGGAGCTGTTTTTT. Translating gives CAWSVGGNAGELFF.

This rearrangement joins TRBV5-1 to TRBJ1-1; D is unresolved. Germline V lookup: CDR1 SGHRS, CDR2 YFSETQ. The CDR3 sequence is 14 residues long. The V gene lost 0 bases and the J gene lost 3 bases, with 9 bases spanning the gap. CDR3 in amino acids: CASSLAGKDTEAFF. For the CDR3, the DNA is TGCGCCAGCAGCTTGGCTGGCAAAGACACTGAAGCTTTCTTT.

This clone was detected once. The rearrangement uses TRBV9 and TRBJ2-3; 13 bases match TRBD2. The length of the CDR3 is 16 residues. Germline V CDR1 and CDR2: SGDLS, YYNGEE. V trimming: 8 bases; J trimming: 2 bases; junction bases outside the gene matches: 8. The CDR3 DNA follows: TGTGCCAGTCGTCCCGGGACTAGCGGGAACACAGATACGCAGTATTTT. This gives the protein CASRPGTSGNTDTQYF.

This clone was seen only a few times. The chain combines TRBV28 with TRBJ2-1, with 9 bases identical to TRBD2. The trim removed 6 bases at V and 6 bases at J, leaving 21 bases unmatched. Germline assignment: CDR1 MDHEN and CDR2 SYDVKM. The CDR3 runs to 19 residues. The CDR3 sequence: CASSFWGAAREGQGNEQFF. The DNA of the CDR3 is TGTGCCAGCAGCTTTTGGGGGGCTGCGCGGGAGGGCCAGGGCAATGAGCAGTTCTTC.

This chain joins TRBV5-4 and TRBJ1-2; the D is unclear. V lost 5 bases and J 5 bases, leaving 10 bases between the germline ends. Per germline, CDR1 SGHNT and CDR2 YYREEE (reference sequence). There are 12 residues in the CDR3. This CDR3 reads CASSTVTYGYTF. CDR3 nucleotide sequence: TGTGCCAGCAGTACAGTCACATATGGCTACACCTTC.

This clone has more than one count but fewer than ten. This sequence joins TRBV19 and TRBJ1-6; 7 bases map to TRBD1. This CDR3 comprises 15 residues. CDR1 is LNHDA, CDR2 SQIVND, per germline (reference sequence). Trimming took 5 bases from V and 8 from J; bases not matched to a gene: 9. Here the CDR3 reads CASSPPRTGDSPLHF. The DNA for the CDR3 is TGTGCCAGTAGTCCCCCCCGGACAGGAGATTCACCCCTCCACTTT.

This chain links TRBV5-1 with TRBJ2-7; 8 nucleotides agree with TRBD1. The germline CDR1 and CDR2 sequences are SGHRS and YFSETQ. V lost 3 bases, J lost 3 bases, and 11 bases stayed unmatched. The CDR3 is made up of 16 amino acids. The CDR3 bases are TGCGCCAGCAGCTCCCTGGGGACAGGACGATACTACGAGCAGTACTTC. Translation: CASSSLGTGRYYEQYF.

The chain recombines TRBV30 with TRBJ1-2; D not resolved. Trimming pared 0 bases from V and 5 bases from J, leaving 10 bases between. CDR3 size: 13 residues. Germline values: CDR1 GTSNPN, CDR2 SVGIG (reference sequence). The CDR3 DNA follows: TGTGCCTGGAGTGTAGTCCTGAGTTATGGCTACACCTTC. Its protein is CAWSVVLSYGYTF.

This clone has more than one count but fewer than ten. The V and J genes are TRBV6-1 and TRBJ2-1; 11 bases are a match to TRBD2. The junction had 6 bases not matched to a gene; V was cut back by 3 bases and J by 8 bases. From germline, CDR1 is MNHNS and CDR2 SASEGT. The CDR3 extends over 15 amino acids. CDR3 loop: CASSESSGGMYEQFF. For the CDR3, the DNA is TGTGCCAGCAGTGAGTCTAGCGGGGGGATGTATGAGCAGTTCTTC.

This chain joins TRBV10-3 and TRBJ1-2; no definite D call. Germline loops: CDR1 ENHRY, CDR2 SYGVKD. The CDR3 is 13 amino acids. V was clipped by 2 bases and J by 2 bases, with 6 bases between them. The CDR3 sequence: CAISEQQNYGYTF. The CDR3 nucleotides are TGTGCCATCAGTGAGCAACAGAACTATGGCTACACCTTC.

The genes are TRBV2 and TRBJ1-1; D is unclear. CDR3 length equals 18 residues. In germline, CDR1 is SNHLY, CDR2 FYNNEI. The V end lost 0 bases, the J end lost 1 base, and 18 bases lay between the germline ends. DNA for the CDR3: TGTGCCAGCAGTGAAGCGCGGAGGTGGGTGTACGCGAACACTGAAGCTTTCTTT. It is translated as CASSEARRWVYANTEAFF. Full variable domain (remainder filled in from reference TRBV2 and TRBJ1-1): EPEVTQTPSHQVTQMGQEVILRCVPISNHLYFYWYRQILGQKVEFLVSFYNNEISEKSEIFDDQFSVERPDGSNFTLKIRSTKLEDSAMYFCASSEARRWVYANTEAFFGQGTRLTVV.

This chain links TRBV10-3 with TRBJ2-1, with D tentatively TRBD2 (5 bases). CDR1 is ENHRY, CDR2 SYGVKD, per germline. Trimming removed 3 bases from V and 4 bases from J, with 19 bases in between. CDR3 length equals 17 residues. The CDR3 protein is CAISDLTTGIKYNEQFF. CDR3 DNA sequence: TGTGCCATCAGTGACCTTACAACGGGGATAAAATACAATGAGCAGTTCTTC.